This TCR beta chain was profiled in a study of T cells expressing NK-cell markers. Study in general: Just one sequenced donor of eight was HCMV-seronegative, while seven were seropositive.

Findings and caveats of the study: Whether expanded NKG2C+ T cell clones were HCMV-specific remained unclear. The dominant NKG2C+ clonotypes represented roughly 1.0-7.5% of CD8+ T cells in about six donors.

Concerning this clonotype itself: Its specificity is unknown.

The CDR3 has 15 amino acids. Germline V gives CDR1 SNHLY, CDR2 FYNNEI. TCRdb reprocessed the 5' RACE reads, keeping one entry per CDR3 protein, no DNA. The sample totals fewer than 400,000 distinct CDR3 sequences. The specimen sequenced was blood T cells: a sorted CD56 or NKG2C T cell subset, CD4+ or CD8+ T cells, or bulk PBMC T cells (not recorded which). The TCR originated in a man between 18 and 69 years old in good health. The J gene is TRBJ2-1, the V gene TRBV2; TCRdb's assignment of TRBD2 cannot be checked, as there is no DNA. The CDR3 region is CASCRTYLTYNEQFF.